This is a list of T cell receptor beta chains from one sample in a study of blood T cell repertoires in COVID-19. The assay was immunoSEQ multiplex PCR, and TCRdb's table has in-frame clones only and misses some. The sample includes around 74,000 clones, around nine tenths of them seen just once. The specimen sequenced was peripheral blood. The receptors shown here come from a man aged 50-60 years with active COVID-19. Both conserved end residues are part of each CDR3. The D gene is left open where the match is weak. Clone sizes are given selectively: once, few, many, or a class where the clone is expanded.

d_gene	v_gene	abundance	j_gene	CDR3nt	CDR3aa
TRBD1	TRBV6-6	-	TRBJ1-5	TGTGCCAGCAGTGGAGGGACAGGGACGACACAGCCCCAGCATTTT	CASSGGTGTTQPQHF
TRBD1	TRBV28	-	TRBJ2-5	TGTGCCAGCAGTTACCAACACAGGGGATCTTACCAAGAGACCCAGTACTTC	CASSYQHRGSYQETQYF
TRBD2	TRBV12-3/TRBV12-4	-	TRBJ2-1	TGTGCCAGCAGGCCCCCGGGACTAACTTTGCAGTTCTTC	CASRPPGLTLQFF
TRBD1	TRBV28	-	TRBJ2-5	TGTGCCAGCAGTTTTTCGGTTCTAGGGGGCGAGACCCAGTACTTC	CASSFSVLGGETQYF
-	TRBV28	-	TRBJ1-5	TGTGCCAGCACCCTCCCGCCCTCAGACAGGTACAATCAGCCCCAGCATTTT	CASTLPPSDRYNQPQHF
-	TRBV20-1	few	TRBJ1-2	TGCAGTGCTAGTTCGGGTAGAGGGTATGGCTACACCTTC	CSASSGRGYGYTF
TRBD2	TRBV11-2	-	TRBJ2-7	TGTGCCAGCAGCCCGCTCGGAGGTAGCGGGCTTACGGAGCAGTACTTC	CASSPLGGSGLTEQYF
TRBD1	TRBV5-5	-	TRBJ2-7	TGTGCCAGCAGCTTGGACAGGGGGCCCTACGAGCAGTACTTC	CASSLDRGPYEQYF
-	TRBV7-2	-	TRBJ1-1	TGTGCCAGCAGCTTACTACAGGAATTGAACACTGAAGCTTTCTTT	CASSLLQELNTEAFF
-	TRBV7-2	-	TRBJ1-4	TGTGCCAGCAGCTTAGGAGGACAGACTAATGAAAAACTGTTTTTT	CASSLGGQTNEKLFF
-	TRBV28	-	TRBJ1-3	TGTGCCAGCAGTGACATCCAGAGCTCTGGAAACACCATATATTTT	CASSDIQSSGNTIYF
-	TRBV7-6	-	TRBJ2-1	TGTGCCAGCAGCTCCCCCGATGAGCAGTTCTTC	CASSSPDEQFF
TRBD2	TRBV9	once	TRBJ2-5	TGTGCCAGCAGCGCCCTCCCTTACCCTAGCGGGACTACCCAAGAGACCCAGTACTTC	CASSALPYPSGTTQETQYF
-	TRBV19	-	TRBJ1-2	TGTGCCACCAAACCGGGATCCAGGGGTTTTTTTGGCTACACCTTC	CATKPGSRGFFGYTF
-	TRBV2	-	TRBJ1-2	TGTGCCAGCAGTGTGGGAGGTCTTACTGGCTTC	CASSVGGLTGF
-	TRBV11-2	-	TRBJ1-1	TGTGCCAGCAGCCCAACAACCGCACCTCCGCCGGGAGCTTTCTTT	CASSPTTAPPPGAFF
-	TRBV29-1	-	TRBJ1-2	TGCAGCGTTGATGGGCGAGGGGGCTATGGCTACACCTTC	CSVDGRGGYGYTF
TRBD1	TRBV7-9	few	TRBJ1-5	TGTGCCAGCAGCTTAGGGACAGGCCATCAGCCCCAGCATTTT	CASSLGTGHQPQHF
-	TRBV9	-	TRBJ2-1	TGTGCCAGCAGCGGAGAAATACACAGCTCCTACAATGAGCAGTTCTTC	CASSGEIHSSYNEQFF
-	TRBV29-1	-	TRBJ2-5	TGCAGCGTGGGCCCTCCAGAGCGGAGCCAAGAGACCCAGTACTTC	CSVGPPERSQETQYF
-	TRBV28	-	TRBJ1-2	TGTGCCAGCAGAAAAACAGGAGACGGCTACACCTTC	CASRKTGDGYTF
TRBD1	TRBV5-5	once	TRBJ1-1	TGTGCCAGCAGCTTGTTAGGGACAGGAACACTCATGAACACTGAAGCTTTCTTT	CASSLLGTGTLMNTEAFF
TRBD1	TRBV28	-	TRBJ1-1	TGTGCCAGCAGTTTGACAGGGATGGGGACTGAAGCTTTCTTT	CASSLTGMGTEAFF
TRBD1	TRBV3-1/TRBV3-2	-	TRBJ2-7	TGTGCCAGCAGCCAAGTCGGGACAGGGCTCTCCTACGAGCAGTACTTC	CASSQVGTGLSYEQYF
TRBD2	TRBV5-4	-	TRBJ2-1	TGTGCCAGCAGCTTCTATGGCGGGGGGGCTTCCAATGAGCAGTTCTTC	CASSFYGGGASNEQFF